Listed below are T cell receptor beta chains from one sample, sequenced in a study of blood T cell repertoires in COVID-19. Using immunoSEQ multiplex PCR, the repertoire was profiled, and TCRdb retains in-frame clones only, with some absent. The table records around 52,000 clones, about nine tenths of them present only once. The specimen sequenced was peripheral blood. These receptors all come from a woman of 80 years or more with COVID-19, enrolled during active disease. Both conserved end residues are trimmed from each CDR3.

J gene	V gene	CDR3 protein
TRBJ1-6	TRBV6-2/TRBV6-3	ASSSELYNSPLH
TRBJ2-1	TRBV9	ASSPPTSGSNEQF
TRBJ1-5	TRBV12-3/TRBV12-4	ASRRQGTQPQH
TRBJ2-5	TRBV3-1/TRBV3-2	ASSQLDRSYETQY
TRBJ2-5	TRBV9	ASSPTPGLAGQETQY
TRBJ1-1	TRBV5-4	ASSFPGQGNTEAF
TRBJ2-5	TRBV27	ASRPLSGGGLETQY
TRBJ1-2	TRBV5-1	ASSLAQGVPGYT
TRBJ2-7	TRBV7-9	ASSLIGGTYEQY
TRBJ1-2	TRBV27	ASSSLTGQGAFGYT
TRBJ2-5	TRBV24-1	ATPSRAGVEETQY
TRBJ2-7	TRBV5-6	ASSKNTYEQY
TRBJ1-6	TRBV3-1/TRBV3-2	ASSQNRGNSPLH
TRBJ2-4	TRBV4-1	ASSQADRDNIQY
TRBJ2-2	TRBV15	ATSRGGPNTGELF
TRBJ2-5	TRBV5-4	ASRFRGTETQY
TRBJ2-3	TRBV27	ASSLGGGTDTQY
TRBJ2-3	TRBV19	ASRFRGDTQY
TRBJ2-1	TRBV24-1	AIQGSWDNEQF
TRBJ2-2	TRBV6-2/TRBV6-3	ASSYGLAGGPGTGELF
TRBJ2-2	TRBV4-2	ASSPSPRSSGGASGELF
TRBJ1-4	TRBV28	ASSLPVDRGREKLF
TRBJ1-1	TRBV29-1	SWDRGENTEAF
TRBJ1-6	TRBV7-2	ASSFVGGSPLH
TRBJ2-5	TRBV2	ASIIDRGSQY
TRBJ2-1	TRBV2	ASSEGSAYNEQF
TRBJ2-7	TRBV27	ASSLSGQIYEQY
TRBJ1-2	TRBV27	ASSPFHRRTNYGYT
TRBJ1-3	TRBV5-1	ASSSQGKGSGNTIY
TRBJ2-1	TRBV18	ASSPTSGNEQF
TRBJ2-1	TRBV5-4	ASSYDRNNEQF
TRBJ2-7	TRBV5-1	ASSLPGDEQY
TRBJ1-4	TRBV4-1	ASSHPQAYNEKLF
TRBJ2-7	TRBV29-1	SVRLAGPSYEQY
TRBJ2-3	TRBV10-2	ASSERNGGTDTQY
TRBJ2-4	TRBV29-1	SVRQGRNIQY
TRBJ2-1	TRBV6-1	ASSEYGGELF
TRBJ1-1	TRBV6-5	ASSYGLWAF
TRBJ2-5	TRBV7-9	ASTRGQNWEETQY
TRBJ1-1	TRBV18	ASSPVTGTGIMNTEAF
TRBJ2-3	TRBV18	ASSPPQRGQDTQY
TRBJ1-2	TRBV9	ASSGAGVSANYGYT
TRBJ1-2	TRBV12-3/TRBV12-4	ASTMGGPGGYT
TRBJ2-1	TRBV5-1	ASRGLHNEQF
TRBJ2-6	TRBV5-1	ASRKELSGANVLT
TRBJ1-1	TRBV12-3/TRBV12-4	ASSRLRDTEAF
TRBJ1-6	TRBV6-5	ASSLEQGASPLH
TRBJ2-3	TRBV11-2	ASSSRDYGTDTQY
TRBJ2-5	TRBV5-4	ASSLGGEWRETQY
TRBJ2-6	TRBV5-1	ASSSGQGTANVLT
TRBJ2-2	TRBV5-1	ASRTSGGPYQNTGELF
TRBJ1-5	TRBV6-4	ASATTSNQPQH
TRBJ2-2	TRBV6-4	ASSPLGELF
TRBJ1-1	TRBV7-8	ASSSYSNTEAF